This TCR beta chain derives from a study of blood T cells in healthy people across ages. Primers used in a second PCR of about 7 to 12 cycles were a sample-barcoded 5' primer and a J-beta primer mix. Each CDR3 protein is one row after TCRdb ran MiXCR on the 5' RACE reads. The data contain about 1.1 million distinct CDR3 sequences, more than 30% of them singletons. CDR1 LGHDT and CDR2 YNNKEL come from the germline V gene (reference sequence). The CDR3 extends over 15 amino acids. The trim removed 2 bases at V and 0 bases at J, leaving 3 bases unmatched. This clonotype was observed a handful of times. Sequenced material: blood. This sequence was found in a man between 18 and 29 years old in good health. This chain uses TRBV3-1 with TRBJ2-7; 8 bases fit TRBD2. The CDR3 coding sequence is TGTGCCAGCAGCCAACTGAGCGGGAGCTCCTACGAGCAGTACTTC. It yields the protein CASSQLSGSSYEQYF.